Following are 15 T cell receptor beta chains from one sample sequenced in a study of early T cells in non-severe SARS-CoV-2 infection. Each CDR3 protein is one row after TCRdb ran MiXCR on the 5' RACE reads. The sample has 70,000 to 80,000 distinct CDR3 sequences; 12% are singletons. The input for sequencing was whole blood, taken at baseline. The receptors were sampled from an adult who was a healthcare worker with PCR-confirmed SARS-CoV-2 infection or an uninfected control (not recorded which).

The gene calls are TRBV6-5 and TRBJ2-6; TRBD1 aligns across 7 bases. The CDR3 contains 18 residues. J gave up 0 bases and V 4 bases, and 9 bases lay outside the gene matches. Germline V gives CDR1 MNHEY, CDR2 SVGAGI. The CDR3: CASSWGAPGGSGANVLTF. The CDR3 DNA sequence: TGTGCCAGCAGTTGGGGAGCTCCAGGGGGCTCTGGGGCCAACGTCCTGACTTTC.

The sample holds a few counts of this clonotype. Here the CDR3 reads CASSSQGTDTQYF. CDR3 sequence (DNA): TGTGCCAGCAGCTCTCAGGGGACGGATACGCAGTATTTT. This sequence joins TRBV7-9 and TRBJ2-3; tentative D call: TRBD1 (6 bases). Germline-derived CDR1 and CDR2 are SEHNR and FQNEAQ (reference sequence). This CDR3 has 13 amino acids. V was shortened by 4 bases and J by 6 bases, with 11 bases between the two germline ends.

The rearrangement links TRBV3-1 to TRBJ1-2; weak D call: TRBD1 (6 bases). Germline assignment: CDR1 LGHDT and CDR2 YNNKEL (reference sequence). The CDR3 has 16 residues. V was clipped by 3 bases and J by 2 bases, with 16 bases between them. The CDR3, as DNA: TGTGCCAGCAGCCACGGCAGGGGCCAAAAAAACTATGGCTACACCTTC. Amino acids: CASSHGRGQKNYGYTF.

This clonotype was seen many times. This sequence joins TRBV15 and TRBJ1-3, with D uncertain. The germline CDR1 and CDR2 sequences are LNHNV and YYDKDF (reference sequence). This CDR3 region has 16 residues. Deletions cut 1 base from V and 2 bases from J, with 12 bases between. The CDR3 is CATSRGPGSPGNTIYF. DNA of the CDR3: TGTGCCACCAGCAGAGGTCCGGGGTCGCCTGGAAACACCATATATTTT.

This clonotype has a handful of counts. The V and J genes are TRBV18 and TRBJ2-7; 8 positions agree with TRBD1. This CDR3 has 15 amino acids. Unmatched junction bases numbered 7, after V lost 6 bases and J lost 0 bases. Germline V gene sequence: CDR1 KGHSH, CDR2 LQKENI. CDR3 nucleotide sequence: TGTGCCAGCTCGGAACGGACAGGGAGCTCCTACGAGCAGTACTTC. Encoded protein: CASSERTGSSYEQYF. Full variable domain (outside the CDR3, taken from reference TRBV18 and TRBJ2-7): NAGVMQNPRHLVRRRGQEARLRCSPMKGHSHVYWYRQLPEEGLKFMVYLQKENIIDESGMPKERFSAEFPKEGPSILRIQQVVRGDSAAYFCASSERTGSSYEQYFGPGTRLTVT.

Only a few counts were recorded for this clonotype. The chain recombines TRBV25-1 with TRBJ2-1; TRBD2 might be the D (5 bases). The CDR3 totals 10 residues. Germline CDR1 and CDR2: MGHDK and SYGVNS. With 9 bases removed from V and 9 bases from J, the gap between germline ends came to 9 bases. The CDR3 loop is CASERGEQFF. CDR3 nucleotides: TGTGCCAGTGAACGGGGTGAGCAGTTCTTC. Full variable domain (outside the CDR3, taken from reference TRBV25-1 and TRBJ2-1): EADIYQTPRYLVIGTGKKITLECSQTMGHDKMYWYQQDPGMELHLIHYSYGVNSTEKGDLSSESTVSRIRTEHFPLTLESARPSHTSQYLCASERGEQFFGPGTRLTVL.

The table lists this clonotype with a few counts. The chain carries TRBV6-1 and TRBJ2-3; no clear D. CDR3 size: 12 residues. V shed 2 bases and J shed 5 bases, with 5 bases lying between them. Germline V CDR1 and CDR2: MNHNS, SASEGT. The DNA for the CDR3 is TGTGCCAGCAGTGAAAGGTTAGATACGCAGTATTTT. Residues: CASSERLDTQYF.

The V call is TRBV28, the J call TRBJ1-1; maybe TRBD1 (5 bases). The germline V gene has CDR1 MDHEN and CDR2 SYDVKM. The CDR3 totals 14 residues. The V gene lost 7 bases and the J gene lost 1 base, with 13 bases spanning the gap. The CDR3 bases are TGTGCCAGCATCCTACGTGGGGCGAACACTGAAGCTTTCTTT. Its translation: CASILRGANTEAFF.

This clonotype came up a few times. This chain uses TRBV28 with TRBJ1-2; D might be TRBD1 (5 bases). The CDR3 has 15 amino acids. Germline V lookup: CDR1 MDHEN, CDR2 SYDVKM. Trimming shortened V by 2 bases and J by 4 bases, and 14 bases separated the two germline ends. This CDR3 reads CASSLIMGPLYGYTF. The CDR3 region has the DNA TGTGCCAGCAGTTTAATCATGGGACCACTCTATGGCTACACCTTC.

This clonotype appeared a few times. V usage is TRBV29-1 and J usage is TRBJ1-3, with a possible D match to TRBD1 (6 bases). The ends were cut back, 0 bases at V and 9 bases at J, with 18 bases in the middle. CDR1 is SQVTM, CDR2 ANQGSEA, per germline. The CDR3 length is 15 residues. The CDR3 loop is CSVEEQGQPRGTIYF. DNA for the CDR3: TGCAGCGTTGAAGAGCAGGGCCAACCCAGGGGCACCATATATTTT. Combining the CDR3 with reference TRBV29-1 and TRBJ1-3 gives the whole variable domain SAVISQKPSRDICQRGTSLTIQCQVDSQVTMMFWYRQQPGQSLTLIATANQGSEATYESGFVIDKFPISRPNLTFSTLTVSNMSPEDSSIYLCSVEEQGQPRGTIYFGEGSWLTVV.

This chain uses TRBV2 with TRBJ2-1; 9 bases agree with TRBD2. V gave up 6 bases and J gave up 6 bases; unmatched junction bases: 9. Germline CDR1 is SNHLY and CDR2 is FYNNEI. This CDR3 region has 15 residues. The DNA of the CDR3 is TGTGCCAGCAGGAGTAGCGGGGGCCCTGCCAATGAGCAGTTCTTC. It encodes CASRSSGGPANEQFF.

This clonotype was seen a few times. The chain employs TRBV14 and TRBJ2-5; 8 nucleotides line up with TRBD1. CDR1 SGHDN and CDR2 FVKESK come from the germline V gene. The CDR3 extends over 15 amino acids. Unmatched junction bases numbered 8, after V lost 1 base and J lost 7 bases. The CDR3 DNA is TGTGCCAGCAGCCAAGGAAGGACAGGGTTGGTGACCCAGTACTTC. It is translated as CASSQGRTGLVTQYF.

CDR3 nucleotides: TGTGCCAGCAGTTCGGGACTCTCTTCACCCCTCCACTTT. It codes for CASSSGLSSPLHF. The chain is built from TRBV27 and TRBJ1-6; D possibly corresponds to TRBD1 (5 bases). Between the trimmed V and J ends, which lost 4 bases and 9 bases, there was a span of 10 bases. The germline V gene encodes CDR1 MNHEY and CDR2 SMNVEV (reference sequence). This CDR3 has 13 amino acids.

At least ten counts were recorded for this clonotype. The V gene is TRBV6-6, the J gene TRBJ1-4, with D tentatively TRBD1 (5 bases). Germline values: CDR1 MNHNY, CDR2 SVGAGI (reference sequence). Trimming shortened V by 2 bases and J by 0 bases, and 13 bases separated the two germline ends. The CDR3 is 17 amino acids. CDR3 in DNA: TGTGCCAGCAGTTACCCCCAAGACAGTGCAACTAATGAAAAACTGTTTTTT. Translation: CASSYPQDSATNEKLFF.

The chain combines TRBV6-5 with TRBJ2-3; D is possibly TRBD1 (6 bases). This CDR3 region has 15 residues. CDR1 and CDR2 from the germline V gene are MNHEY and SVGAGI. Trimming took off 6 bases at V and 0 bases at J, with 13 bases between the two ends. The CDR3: CASRPDSLSTDTQYF. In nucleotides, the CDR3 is TGTGCCAGCAGGCCGGACAGTCTCAGCACAGATACGCAGTATTTT.